This entry lists 4 T cell receptor beta chains sequenced from one sample in a study of identifying expanded T cells in peripheral blood. The data were produced by immunoSEQ multiplex PCR, yet TCRdb's version contains in-frame clones alone and is incomplete. The table shows 100,000 to 150,000 clones, with 84% occurring only once. Sample: blood. Every receptor here comes from a person between 18 and 75 years old in good health.

Turning to this clone: Other DNA sequences in the sample encode the same CDR3. The chain recombines TRBV12-5 with TRBJ1-5; 7 bases fit TRBD1. CDR3 length: 14 residues. V dropped 4 bases and J dropped 3; count of bases not matched to a gene: 3. Germline V gene sequence: CDR1 LGHNT, CDR2 FRNRAP. The CDR3 DNA reads TGTGCTAGTGGTTCGACAGGGCCCAATCAGCCCCAGCATTTT. Amino acids: CASGSTGPNQPQHF.

The chain has TRBV6-5 and TRBJ1-2; unclear D gene. Germline V gives CDR1 MNHEY, CDR2 SVGAGI. Trimming shortened V by 6 bases and J by 1 base, and 9 bases separated the two germline ends. CDR3 length: 13 amino acids. This CDR3 is CASRIDYNYGYTF. Here the CDR3 DNA reads TGTGCCAGCAGGATCGACTATAACTATGGCTACACCTTC.

The rearrangement joins TRBV6-5 to TRBJ2-3; D possibly corresponds to TRBD2 (6 bases). From germline, CDR1 is MNHEY and CDR2 SVGAGI. Trimming shortened V by 8 bases and J by 8 bases, and 14 bases separated the two germline ends. The CDR3 length is 12 residues. The DNA of the CDR3 is TGTGCCAGCGGGCTAGCGTTGGGTACGCAGTATTTT. Its protein is CASGLALGTQYF.

This sequence joins TRBV29-1 and TRBJ1-2; D not certain. V lost 4 bases and J lost 1, with 10 bases in between. The CDR3 runs to 13 residues. CDR1 and CDR2 from the germline V gene are SQVTM and ANQGSEA. The CDR3 sequence: CSVVTLYNYGYTF. DNA for the CDR3: TGCAGCGTTGTAACCCTCTATAACTATGGCTACACCTTC.